This TCR beta chain comes out of a study of blood T cell repertoires in COVID-19. Study details: Specimens from acute and convalescent COVID-19 originated in the United States, Italy and Spain. Sources were T cells, B-cell-depleted T cells, or PBMCs; the material itself was cDNA or gDNA.

Authors' analysis steps: Reference gene primer amplification gave nucleated cell count estimates. The assay was immunoSEQ multiplex PCR, and TCRdb's table has in-frame clones only and misses some. V, J and clone size derive from that table, while D and trimming were established from the DNA sequence. The sample includes 200,000 to 250,000 clones, 82% seen only once; the top ten take about an eighth. V was trimmed by 6 bases and J by 6 bases, leaving 21 bases between them. The CDR3 length is 15 residues. In germline, CDR1 is ENHRY, CDR2 SYGVKD. What was sequenced was peripheral blood. V is TRBV10-3 and J is TRBJ2-7; D possibly corresponds to TRBD1 (6 bases). The receptor was isolated from a woman between 40 and 55 years old with acute or convalescent COVID-19. CDR3 region: CAIRITGPGRGEQYF. The CDR3 DNA reads as TGTGCCATCAGGATTACAGGGCCGGGCAGGGGCGAGCAGTACTTC.